This T cell receptor (beta chain) was profiled in a study of T cells in Graves' hyperthyroidism and ophthalmopathy (dated by TCRdb to about 2019). For the study in its entirety: Peripheral blood samples were taken at the time of initial diagnosis, prior to any treatment. Prospective prediction of ophthalmopathy was tested in an independent validation cohort of approximately 19 hyperthyroidism patients and 17 patients who later progressed to ophthalmopathy. The approximately 100 discovery patients were divided at random into training and test sets in a 7:3 ratio. A discovery cohort of about a hundred patients, roughly 45 with Graves' ophthalmopathy and 55 to 60 with stable Graves' hyperthyroidism, was used to find distinguishing TCR V-J signatures. The study also compared thyroid tissue and blood T-cell repertoires from several Graves' hyperthyroidism patients. After sampling, hyperthyroidism patients received methimazole starting at 30 mg daily, and ophthalmopathy patients received high-dose intravenous methylprednisolone. According to the paper, TCR Vbeta CDR3 sequencing was carried out on about 140 peripheral blood samples, which came from some 41 ophthalmopathy, 75 to 80 hyperthyroidism and approximately 17 progressor patients.

This clonotype came up many times. This clone's antigen is unknown. No per-base quality is available; no much larger clone lies one base away. The TCR beta CDR3 regions were amplified from the RNA transcripts. A first-round RT-PCR of the TCR CDR3 used the HTBI primer set with the Qiagen OneStep RT-PCR kit. The libraries were constructed in a second round of multiplex PCR and then size-selected and purified. Paired-end sequencing of the libraries was performed with 100 bp reads on an Illumina HiSeq2000. The published analysis was carried out like this. SOAPnuke was used to process the raw data, with reads discarded if the reads contained adapters or uncalled bases, had a mean Phred below 15, or lacked an exact constant-primer or identifier match. COPE v1.2.5 was used to merge the high-quality paired reads, and each unique nucleotide sequence was defined as a clonotype. MiTCR v1.1 was used to align clonotypes to the IMGT TRBV, TRBD and TRBJ reference segments. The analysis was restricted to V-J combinations with a frequency above 0.0001, which together covered about 99% of the repertoires. A TCS score was defined as the ratio between F50 (clonal expansion) and ExV (chaos), using BLOSUM62-based TCRdist between CDR3 peptides within each V-J. Welch's t-statistics and random forest reduced approximately 520 V-J features to 10 to 15, which were used in a naive Bayes classifier (R e1071). The Morisita-Horn index was used to measure how similar the thyroid and blood repertoires were. TCRdb passed the public sequencing reads through fastp at Q25 and MiXCR, retaining productive beta sequences. Every CDR3 protein is listed once, alongside the most common genes and DNA of its rows. The V and J calls follow TCRdb's processing rather than the paper's. The sample table lists 550,000 to 700,000 distinct CDR3 sequences, 14% to 15% of them with a count of one. The leading ten clones occupy 4% to 5.5% of the sample.

For this chain, trimming is 4 bases at the V end and 2 bases at the J end, and the number of junction bases without a gene match is 6. CDR1 and CDR2, looked up from the germline V gene, are SQVTM and ANQGSEA. The CDR3 has 14 amino acids, counting the end cysteine and phenylalanine. Kept here is only the CDR3 DNA, which spans 42 bases and is read in frame from base 1. Study-level results and caveats: A 13 V-J signature model separated ophthalmopathy from stable hyperthyroidism, with approximately 86% sensitivity and 81.08% specificity in cross-validation and 80%/75% in testing. In validation, the model predicted progression to ophthalmopathy with over 60% sensitivity and about 73% specificity, a median of 6.5 months before onset. Most expanded thyroid clonotypes (frequency above 0.001) were also detected in blood, suggesting blood repertoires may reflect thyroid immune responses. No statistical method was used to fix the sample size in advance, and group allocation was not hidden from the investigators.

Ophthalmopathy patients had moderately to severely active disease, Clinical Activity Score of at least 3, NOSPECS grade of at least 4, and duration under 3 months. Exclusion was applied to patients with uncontrolled infections, other autoimmune diseases, pregnancy or lactation. Diagnoses were established on the basis of clinical symptoms, serum thyroxine and TRAb, thyroid ultrasound, and orbital computed tomography. PBMCs were separated from about 10 ml of fresh peripheral blood using Ficoll-Paque density gradient centrifugation. Total RNA was extracted using Trizol reagent, and RNA quality was assessed on an Agilent 2100 Bioanalyzer.

The chain joins TRBV29-1 to TRBJ1-2; TRBD1 aligns with 8 central bases. The specimen sequenced was blood. The TCR comes from a woman between 40 and 55 years old with Graves' ophthalmopathy. The bases read TGCAGCGTTGCGACAGGGGATGCCAACTATGGCTACACCTTC. Its protein is CSVATGDANYGYTF. Supplemented by the reference TRBV29-1 and TRBJ1-2 proteins around the CDR3, the complete variable domain is SAVISQKPSRDICQRGTSLTIQCQVDSQVTMMFWYRQQPGQSLTLIATANQGSEATYESGFVIDKFPISRPNLTFSTLTVSNMSPEDSSIYLCSVATGDANYGYTFGSGTRLTVV.